Listed here are 26 T cell receptor beta chains from one sample, sequenced in a study of shared clonotypes between healthy human individuals. Measured with immunoSEQ multiplex PCR; TCRdb has only the in-frame clones, and not every one. The data contain 1.5 million to 2.5 million clones, approximately 94% of them singletons. As defined, naive CD8 cells were CD45RO-negative and positively selected for CCR7, with terminally differentiated effector memory CD45RA+ cells excluded. Sequencing was done on a sample of naive CD8+ T cells sorted from blood. These receptors were collected from a man aged 18 to 29 in good health.

CDR3 bases: TGTGCCAGCAGCTTGTGGGACAGGGACTTCTATGGCTACACCTTC. Amino acid sequence: CASSLWDRDFYGYTF. V gene TRBV5-4 combines with J gene TRBJ1-2, with 9 bases lining up with TRBD1. The CDR3 is made up of 15 amino acids. The V and J ends lost 1 base and 4 bases, in that order; junction bases with no gene match: 5. Germline values: CDR1 SGHNT, CDR2 YYREEE (reference sequence). The variable domain in full, with the rest retrieved from reference TRBV5-4 and TRBJ1-2, is ETGVTQSPTHLIKTRGQQVTLRCSSQSGHNTVSWYQQALGQGPQFIFQYYREEENGRGNFPPRFSGLQFPNYSSELNVNALELDDSALYLCASSLWDRDFYGYTFGSGTRLTVV.

This clone appeared a few times. The chain has TRBV27 and TRBJ1-4; 7 bases align to TRBD1. Per the germline V gene, CDR1 is MNHEY and CDR2 is SMNVEV (reference sequence). J lost 7 bases, V lost 5 bases, and 13 bases had no gene match. The CDR3 length is 16 residues. The CDR3 DNA reads as TGTGCCAGCAGTCTAGATAGAGACAGGGTTGGTGAAAAACTGTTTTTT. Encoded protein: CASSLDRDRVGEKLFF.

The chain recombines TRBV9 with TRBJ1-1; D is unclear. The CDR3 runs 15 residues. From germline, CDR1 is SGDLS and CDR2 YYNGEE. V lost 4 bases and J 1 base, leaving 14 bases between the germline ends. The CDR3 DNA is TGTGCCAGCAGCTTATCCGGTGTCTCGAACACTGAAGCTTTCTTT. Its translation: CASSLSGVSNTEAFF.

Of note for this clone: Different DNA sequences within this sample yield the same CDR3. The chain is built from TRBV5-6 and TRBJ2-1; D not resolved. CDR3 length equals 12 residues. V lost 0 bases to trimming and J lost 7 bases, with 5 bases between them. Per the germline V gene, CDR1 is SGHDT and CDR2 is YYEEEE. As DNA, the CDR3 is TGTGCCAGCAGCTTGGGACTGAATGAGCAGTTCTTC. It yields the protein CASSLGLNEQFF.

As concerns this clone: The identical CDR3 is also encoded by other nucleotide sequences in the sample. The chain links TRBV28 to TRBJ1-1; 8 positions match TRBD1. CDR3 length: 14 amino acids. Per the germline V gene, CDR1 is MDHEN and CDR2 is SYDVKM. With V trimmed by 3 bases and J by 4 bases, 4 bases remained unmatched. Here the CDR3 DNA reads TGTGCCAGCAGTTTCAGGGGGCGTGGCACTGAAGCTTTCTTT. Encoded protein: CASSFRGRGTEAFF.

The rearrangement links TRBV7-3 to TRBJ2-7; 10 bases are a match to TRBD1. The germline V gene has CDR1 SGHTA and CDR2 FQGTGA. The V segment lost 1 base and the J segment 7 bases; nucleotides outside the gene matches: 10. This CDR3 region has 16 residues. The CDR3 region is CASSLRGTGDILEQYF. CDR3 sequence (DNA): TGTGCCAGCAGCTTAAGAGGGACAGGGGATATTTTAGAGCAGTACTTC.

This clone appeared once. The chain recombines TRBV4-1 with TRBJ2-7; D is possibly TRBD1 or TRBD2 (6 bases each). V lost 2 bases, J lost 0 bases, and 14 bases lay in between. The V gene's germline CDR1 is MGHRA and CDR2 YSYEKL. This CDR3 is 16 amino acids long. CDR3 coding DNA: TGCGCCAGCAGCCAATCCGGAGGGGGAAGCTCCTACGAGCAGTACTTC. Amino acids: CASSQSGGGSSYEQYF.

The V and J genes are TRBV5-1 and TRBJ2-2; D perhaps matches TRBD1 (5 bases). The germline CDR1 and CDR2 sequences are SGHRS and YFSETQ. There are 15 residues in the CDR3. V gave up 4 bases and J gave up 1 base, with 11 bases separating them. The CDR3 coding sequence is TGCGCCAGCAGCGGAAGGGGTCTGAACACCGGGGAGCTGTTTTTT. It specifies CASSGRGLNTGELFF.

This clone was found once. The rearrangement uses TRBV10-3 and TRBJ2-2; no clear D. V was cut by 0 bases and J by 3 bases, with 2 bases left in between. In germline, CDR1 is ENHRY, CDR2 SYGVKD. This CDR3 contains 13 residues. CDR3 sequence reads: CAISESHTGELFF. The CDR3 bases are TGTGCCATCAGTGAGTCCCACACCGGGGAGCTGTTTTTT.

This sequence joins TRBV4-3 and TRBJ1-1; no clear D. The length of the CDR3 is 15 residues. V lost 1 base, J lost 2 bases, and 11 bases lay in between. The germline gives CDR1 LGHNA, CDR2 YSLEER. This CDR3 reads CASSQAPGSNTEAFF. The CDR3 DNA is TGCGCCAGCAGCCAAGCCCCGGGCAGCAACACTGAAGCTTTCTTT.

V gene TRBV4-1 combines with J gene TRBJ1-2; 9 bases are a match to TRBD1. V was clipped by 4 bases and J by 3 bases; unmatched bases: 6. The germline V gene has CDR1 MGHRA and CDR2 YSYEKL. The CDR3 sequence is 15 residues long. CDR3 bases: TGCGCCAGCAGCCCAAGGACAGGGGCAGACTATGGCTACACCTTC. It encodes CASSPRTGADYGYTF.

The chain recombines TRBV6-5 with TRBJ1-1, with D perhaps matching TRBD1 (6 bases). Germline assignment: CDR1 MNHEY and CDR2 SVGAGI. The V gene lost 5 bases and the J gene lost 4 bases, with 11 bases spanning the gap. This CDR3 has 13 residues. This CDR3 is CASSITGSTEAFF. DNA for the CDR3: TGTGCCAGCAGTATCACAGGGAGCACTGAAGCTTTCTTT.

The CDR3 reads CASSLVRINEKLFF. CDR3 bases: TGCGCCAGCAGCCTTGTCAGGATTAATGAAAAACTGTTTTTT. This chain links TRBV4-1 with TRBJ1-4; D remains ambiguous. CDR3 length equals 14 residues. CDR1 is MGHRA, CDR2 YSYEKL, per germline. V lost 4 bases and J 4 bases, leaving 10 bases between the germline ends.

The V gene is TRBV5-1, the J gene TRBJ2-3; tentative D call: TRBD1 (6 bases). V was pared by 0 bases and J by 4 bases, with 15 bases between. The germline CDR1 and CDR2 sequences are SGHRS and YFSETQ. The CDR3 runs to 16 residues. The CDR3 DNA reads as TGCGCCAGCAGCTTGGCACAGGGCTATTCTTCAGATACGCAGTATTTT. This codes for CASSLAQGYSSDTQYF.

The rearrangement uses TRBV9 and TRBJ2-7; D gene ambiguous. Per the germline V gene, CDR1 is SGDLS and CDR2 is YYNGEE. The V gene lost 0 bases and the J gene lost 2 bases, with 9 bases spanning the gap. The CDR3 length is 14 residues. The CDR3: CASSVEDVAYEQYF. CDR3 nucleotides: TGTGCCAGCAGCGTAGAAGACGTTGCCTACGAGCAGTACTTC.

This rearrangement joins TRBV27 to TRBJ1-2; unclear D gene. The germline V and J ends were trimmed by 8 bases and 2 bases, with 15 bases remaining between them. Germline V gene sequence: CDR1 MNHEY, CDR2 SMNVEV (reference sequence). The CDR3 is 14 residues long. CDR3 sequence: CASCPIGENYGYTF. CDR3 bases: TGTGCCAGCTGCCCGATTGGGGAAAACTATGGCTACACCTTC.

The rearrangement links TRBV7-2 to TRBJ2-4; perhaps D is TRBD1 or TRBD2 (5 bases each). Germline CDR1 and CDR2: SGHTA and FQGNSA. The CDR3 has 11 amino acids. The germline V and J ends were trimmed by 1 base and 15 bases, with 10 bases remaining between them. This CDR3 reads CASSLGGTPYF. The CDR3 region has the DNA TGTGCCAGCAGCTTAGGTGGGACCCCGTACTTC. Full variable domain (outside the CDR3, taken from reference TRBV7-2 and TRBJ2-4): GAGVSQSPSNKVTEKGKDVELRCDPISGHTALYWYRQSLGQGLEFLIYFQGNSAPDKSGLPSDRFSAERTGGSVSTLTIQRTQQEDSAVYLCASSLGGTPYFGAGTRLSVL.

This chain links TRBV19 with TRBJ1-1; tentative D call: TRBD1 (6 bases). Germline V gene sequence: CDR1 LNHDA, CDR2 SQIVND (reference sequence). The CDR3 totals 14 residues. V was clipped by 5 bases and J by 3 bases, with 13 bases between them. In DNA form, the CDR3 reads TGTGCCAGTAGTGTAACAGGGTGGGACACTGAAGCTTTCTTT. Protein: CASSVTGWDTEAFF.

V and J are TRBV2 and TRBJ2-3, with TRBD1 matching 8 bases. The ends lost 5 bases at V and 4 bases at J; junction bases unmatched: 5. CDR1 and CDR2 from the germline V gene are SNHLY and FYNNEI. The length of the CDR3 is 14 residues. The CDR3 reads CASSLTGVPDTQYF. The CDR3 nucleotides are TGTGCCAGCAGTTTGACAGGGGTCCCAGATACGCAGTATTTT.

The chain combines TRBV27 with TRBJ2-7, with D possibly being TRBD2 (6 bases). The germline gives CDR1 MNHEY, CDR2 SMNVEV (reference sequence). The CDR3 extends over 15 amino acids. Trimming removed 6 bases from V and 5 bases from J, with 20 bases in between. The CDR3, as DNA: TGTGCCAGCAGCCTGGACGGAGGGTTTTTGAACGAGCAGTACTTC. It yields the protein CASSLDGGFLNEQYF.

This rearrangement joins TRBV11-2 to TRBJ2-7; D may match TRBD1 or TRBD2 (5 bases each). V lost 3 bases and J lost 4, with 19 bases in between. This CDR3 has 16 residues. Germline CDR1 SGHAT, CDR2 FQNNGV. The CDR3 nucleotides are TGTGCCAGCAGCTTGGGGGAGCAGGGCCTCAGATACGAGCAGTACTTC. Translation: CASSLGEQGLRYEQYF.

The genes are TRBV15 and TRBJ2-1, with D perhaps TRBD1 (6 bases). This CDR3 is built from 15 residues. Trimming cost V 2 bases and J 1 base, with 9 bases left between them. Germline loops: CDR1 LNHNV, CDR2 YYDKDF (reference sequence). Here the CDR3 reads CATSRQGSSYNEQFF. The DNA for the CDR3 is TGTGCCACCAGCAGACAGGGGTCATCCTACAATGAGCAGTTCTTC.

The chain recombines TRBV4-1 with TRBJ2-7; D is perhaps TRBD2 (6 bases). The CDR3 covers 15 residues. Looked up from germline, CDR1 is MGHRA and CDR2 is YSYEKL. Trimming removed 3 bases at V and 2 bases at J, with 14 bases between. In nucleotides, the CDR3 is TGCGCCAGCAGCCATCTAATTAGCGGTACCTACGAGCAGTACTTC. It codes for CASSHLISGTYEQYF.

The chain carries TRBV9 and TRBJ2-7; D is unclear. Trimming took 1 base from V and 0 from J, leaving 8 bases between them. CDR1 is SGDLS and CDR2 is YYNGEE in the germline V gene. This CDR3 has 14 residues. This chain's CDR3 is CASSVYESSYEQYF. The CDR3 coding sequence is TGTGCCAGCAGCGTATATGAGAGCTCCTACGAGCAGTACTTC.

This chain uses TRBV5-6 with TRBJ2-7, with 7 bases that match TRBD2. The CDR3 runs to 13 residues. The J segment lost 1 base and the V segment lost 5 bases, leaving 3 bases of the junction unmatched. Germline V CDR1 and CDR2: SGHDT, YYEEEE. The CDR3, as DNA: TGTGCCAGCAGGACTAGCTTTTCCTACGAGCAGTACTTC. As protein: CASRTSFSYEQYF.

V is TRBV7-3 and J is TRBJ2-7, with D tentatively TRBD1 (5 bases). V was pared by 5 bases and J by 6 bases, with 17 bases between. The V gene's germline CDR1 is SGHTA and CDR2 FQGTGA. This CDR3 region has 14 residues. DNA of the CDR3: TGTGCCAGCAGCACACAGGAAGGATTTGCCGAGCAGTACTTC. Translated: CASSTQEGFAEQYF.